These 29 T cell receptor beta chains were sequenced from one sample in a study of shared clonotypes between healthy human individuals. The method was immunoSEQ multiplex PCR; TCRdb's version includes in-frame clones alone and lacks a portion of them. The sample holds a few hundred thousand clones, about nine tenths seen once. Sequencing was done on a sample of memory CD8+ T cells sorted from blood. Subset meaning: CD45RO+ cells pooled with CCR7-negative TemRA cells. These receptors were collected from a man between 18 and 35 years old in good health.

The chain carries TRBV6-5 and TRBJ2-7, with 7 bases aligning to TRBD2. With V trimmed by 3 bases and J by 0 bases, 8 bases remained unmatched. The germline CDR1 and CDR2 sequences are MNHEY and SVGAGI. The CDR3 runs 16 residues. CDR3 residues: CASSYGRETFSYEQYF. Written as DNA, the CDR3 is TGTGCCAGCAGTTATGGGCGGGAGACCTTCTCCTACGAGCAGTACTTC.

The rearrangement joins TRBV6-5 to TRBJ2-1, with D tentatively TRBD1 or TRBD2 (7 bases each). The CDR3 has 15 residues. The V gene's germline CDR1 is MNHEY and CDR2 SVGAGI. Trimming left V 6 bases short and J 4 bases short, with 16 bases between. The CDR3 nucleotides read TGTGCCAGCAGCCCCGACAGGGAGGGGTACAATGAGCAGTTCTTC. It encodes CASSPDREGYNEQFF.

The chain is built from TRBV7-9 and TRBJ1-2; 7 nucleotides line up with TRBD1. The germline CDR1 and CDR2 sequences are SEHNR and FQNEAQ (reference sequence). The CDR3 contains 13 residues. The ends lost 5 bases at V and 6 bases at J; junction bases unmatched: 6. CDR3 residues: CASSRERGHGYTF. The CDR3 nucleotides are TGTGCCAGCAGCCGAGAGAGGGGGCATGGCTACACCTTC.

This clone was observed a single time. A far larger clone is off by one base, so a read error is likely. Other DNA sequences in the sample encode the same CDR3. V and J are TRBV2 and TRBJ2-7; D remains ambiguous. The germline V gene has CDR1 SNHLY and CDR2 FYNNEI. The CDR3 covers 10 residues. Trimming left V 6 bases short and J 3 bases short, with 3 bases between. The CDR3 sequence: CASRDYEQYF. The CDR3 region has the DNA TGTGCCAGCAGAGACTACGAGCAGTACTTC.

This chain's CDR3 is CASSLFSGLVAGHEQYF. Written as DNA, the CDR3 is TGTGCCAGCAGTTTATTCTCAGGACTAGTGGCGGGGCACGAGCAGTACTTC. The chain couples TRBV28 to TRBJ2-7; 7 nucleotides agree with TRBD2. J lost 5 bases, V lost 1 base, and 14 bases had no gene match. Germline CDR1 MDHEN, CDR2 SYDVKM. This CDR3 is 17 amino acids long.

This clone appeared a single time. The rearrangement links TRBV10-2 to TRBJ2-1; 14 positions match TRBD2. With 6 bases clipped from V and 6 bases from J, the junction kept 7 bases outside the gene matches. CDR1 is WSHSY and CDR2 is SAAADI in the germline V gene. The CDR3 covers 16 residues. The CDR3 region is CASSPVGTSGSNEQFF. The DNA of the CDR3 is TGCGCCAGCAGCCCCGTCGGGACTAGCGGGAGCAATGAGCAGTTCTTC.

CDR3 residues: CASSRDREGELEAFF. The CDR3 DNA is TGTGCCAGCAGCCGGGACAGGGAAGGGGAACTTGAAGCTTTCTTT. The rearrangement links TRBV6-5 to TRBJ1-1; TRBD1 matches at 9 bases. Germline V gene sequence: CDR1 MNHEY, CDR2 SVGAGI. The CDR3 sequence is 15 residues long. V lost 6 bases and J lost 7; bases outside the gene matches: 12.

The rearrangement joins TRBV18 to TRBJ2-7; tentative D call: TRBD1 (5 bases). Trimming took 4 bases from V and 6 from J, leaving 13 bases between them. Germline V gene data show CDR1 as KGHSH and CDR2 as LQKENI. The CDR3 length is 13 residues. Here the CDR3 reads CASSLGAVGEQYF. DNA of the CDR3: TGTGCCAGCTCACTTGGGGCCGTCGGCGAGCAGTACTTC.

This chain connects TRBV4-3 to TRBJ1-4; TRBD1 matches 10 bases. Per germline, CDR1 LGHNA and CDR2 YSLEER. V lost 0 bases to trimming and J lost 8 bases; unmatched junction nucleotides: 9. This CDR3 contains 17 residues. The CDR3 loop is CASSQDAGQGRQEKLFF. DNA for the CDR3: TGCGCCAGCAGCCAAGACGCGGGACAGGGGCGGCAAGAAAAACTGTTTTTT.

This clone occurred a few times. J is TRBJ1-5 and V is TRBV28; 8 bases line up with TRBD1. In germline, CDR1 is MDHEN, CDR2 SYDVKM. The CDR3 length is 16 residues. Trimming removed 2 bases from V and 1 base from J; junction bases left unmatched: 4. The CDR3 DNA reads TGTGCCAGCAGTTTAGGATCAGGGGGCAGCAATCAGCCCCAGCATTTT. It specifies CASSLGSGGSNQPQHF.

On this clone itself: A read error is likely here: a far larger clone is one base away. The J gene is TRBJ2-3, the V gene TRBV11-2; D perhaps matches TRBD2 (7 bases). CDR3 size: 15 residues. Trimming left V 2 bases short and J 4 bases short, with 13 bases between. CDR1 SGHAT and CDR2 FQNNGV come from the germline V gene. The chain's CDR3 is CASSLNGGPSDTQYF. DNA for the CDR3: TGTGCCAGCAGCTTAAACGGGGGGCCGTCAGATACGCAGTATTTT.

The J gene is TRBJ2-2, the V gene TRBV6-4, with a weak D call TRBD1 (5 bases). The CDR3 sequence is 15 residues long. V was clipped by 3 bases and J by 5 bases, with 13 bases between them. CDR1 and CDR2 from the germline V gene are MRHNA and SNTAGT. The CDR3 sequence is CASSDSWGRTGELFF. CDR3 DNA sequence: TGTGCCAGCAGTGATTCATGGGGCAGGACCGGGGAGCTGTTTTTT.

This clone was found many times. This chain connects TRBV10-3 to TRBJ2-3, with D perhaps matching TRBD2 (6 bases). Trimming cost V 3 bases and J 0 bases, with 10 bases left between them. CDR1 ENHRY and CDR2 SYGVKD come from the germline V gene. CDR3 length: 15 residues. The CDR3, as DNA: TGTGCCATCAGTGACCCAGGGACTAGCACAGATACGCAGTATTTT. Its protein product is CAISDPGTSTDTQYF.

The chain carries TRBV5-1 and TRBJ1-1; possibly TRBD1 for D (5 bases). The length of the CDR3 is 16 residues. Germline V lookup: CDR1 SGHRS, CDR2 YFSETQ. Trimming cost V 6 bases and J 0 bases, with 18 bases left between them. Written as DNA, the CDR3 is TGCGCCAGCAACCTCCGGGACGCTCGAATGAACACTGAAGCTTTCTTT. Translation: CASNLRDARMNTEAFF.

This rearrangement joins TRBV10-3 to TRBJ2-7; 12 bases line up with TRBD2. This CDR3 region has 19 residues. CDR1 is ENHRY, CDR2 SYGVKD, per germline. V trimming: 10 bases; J trimming: 0 bases; junction bases outside the gene matches: 19. CDR3 bases: TGTGCCACCCAGAGAGGACTAGCGGGGAATACCCCAAGCTCCTACGAGCAGTACTTC. It translates to CATQRGLAGNTPSSYEQYF.

The rearrangement links TRBV5-6 to TRBJ1-1; 8 bases are a match to TRBD1. Germline assignment: CDR1 SGHDT and CDR2 YYEEEE. The CDR3 totals 16 residues. V lost 2 bases and J lost 6; bases outside the gene matches: 12. DNA of the CDR3: TGTGCCAGCAGCTTCTCTTTTCGACAGGGGAAATCTGAAGCTTTCTTT. Encoded protein: CASSFSFRQGKSEAFF.

The J gene is TRBJ1-5, the V gene TRBV11-2, with D possibly TRBD1 on 6 matching bases. Germline values: CDR1 SGHAT, CDR2 FQNNGV. The CDR3 runs 15 residues. Trimming cost V 1 base and J 2 bases, with 9 bases left between them. CDR3 protein: CASSLAGAGNQPQHF. As DNA, the CDR3 is TGTGCCAGCAGCTTAGCGGGGGCAGGCAATCAGCCCCAGCATTTT.

This clone was seen many times. The rearrangement joins TRBV27 to TRBJ1-6; no definite D call. The ends were cut back, 6 bases at V and 4 bases at J, with 10 bases in the middle. The CDR3 is 14 residues long. Germline-derived CDR1 and CDR2 are MNHEY and SMNVEV (reference sequence). Here the CDR3 DNA reads TGTGCCAGCAGCCTTGCCAGGTATAATTCACCCCTCCACTTT. This sequence encodes CASSLARYNSPLHF.

The chain carries TRBV9 and TRBJ2-3, with a tentative D call TRBD1 (6 bases). This CDR3 comprises 14 residues. V gave up 5 bases and J gave up 4 bases, with 14 bases separating them. Germline V CDR1 and CDR2: SGDLS, YYNGEE. CDR3 protein: CASSWTEVPDTQYF. As DNA, the CDR3 is TGTGCCAGCAGTTGGACAGAGGTTCCAGATACGCAGTATTTT.

The J gene is TRBJ2-3, the V gene TRBV13, with TRBD1 identical over 7 bases. This CDR3 contains 15 residues. The trim removed 2 bases at V and 4 bases at J, leaving 6 bases unmatched. Germline assignment: CDR1 PRHDT and CDR2 FYEKMQ (reference sequence). CDR3 coding DNA: TGTGCCAGCAGCTTACCCTTACAGGGGCCAGATACGCAGTATTTT. Amino acid sequence: CASSLPLQGPDTQYF.

This clone was detected many times. Other DNA sequences in the sample encode the same CDR3. The chain carries TRBV7-9 and TRBJ2-1; D call uncertain. CDR1 and CDR2 (germline): SEHNR, FQNEAQ (reference sequence). Trimming took 1 base from V and 8 from J, leaving 6 bases between them. CDR3 length: 12 residues. The CDR3 reads CASSLGVYEQFF. CDR3 nucleotides: TGTGCCAGCAGCTTAGGCGTATATGAGCAGTTCTTC.

The rearrangement uses TRBV4-3 and TRBJ2-7; 10 bases agree with TRBD2. V gave up 3 bases and J gave up 1 base; unmatched junction bases: 6. The CDR3 consists of 16 residues. The germline V gene encodes CDR1 LGHNA and CDR2 YSLEER. As DNA, the CDR3 is TGCGCCAGCAGCCACCTTACTAGCGGGAAGTCCTACGAGCAGTACTTC. Protein product: CASSHLTSGKSYEQYF.

This CDR3 is CASSLGGEGLQETQYF. CDR3 sequence (DNA): TGTGCCAGCAGCTTAGGAGGGGAGGGTCTCCAAGAGACCCAGTACTTC. The chain recombines TRBV11-2 with TRBJ2-5, with 7 positions matching TRBD2. Trimming at V came to 1 base and at J to 1 base, leaving 6 bases not matched to a gene. Per germline, CDR1 SGHAT and CDR2 FQNNGV. This CDR3 comprises 16 residues.

The chain links TRBV6-6 to TRBJ2-1, with 9 bases matching TRBD1. This CDR3 is 15 amino acids long. CDR1 is MNHNY and CDR2 is SVGAGI in the germline V gene (reference sequence). J lost 6 bases, V lost 5 bases, and 8 bases had no gene match. Here the CDR3 reads CASSAGTGFRNEQFF. CDR3 DNA sequence: TGTGCCAGCAGTGCCGGGACAGGGTTCCGCAATGAGCAGTTCTTC.

The rearrangement joins TRBV27 to TRBJ2-5; TRBD2 aligns across 12 bases. The CDR3 totals 14 residues. V shed 6 bases, J shed 5 bases, and the junction held 4 bases outside the gene matches. In germline, CDR1 is MNHEY, CDR2 SMNVEV (reference sequence). CDR3 sequence (DNA): TGTGCCAGCAGGCGACTAGCGGGAGTGGAGACCCAGTACTTC. This translates into CASRRLAGVETQYF.

The chain carries TRBV7-9 and TRBJ2-3; 8 positions agree with TRBD2. V lost 5 bases to trimming and J lost 2 bases; unmatched junction nucleotides: 9. The CDR3 is 16 residues long. Germline loops: CDR1 SEHNR, CDR2 FQNEAQ (reference sequence). CDR3 region: CASSLQTSVPTDTQYF. The CDR3 region has the DNA TGTGCCAGCAGCCTACAGACTAGCGTTCCCACAGATACGCAGTATTTT.

This clone has a single count. The rearrangement joins TRBV25-1 to TRBJ2-7; D remains unclear. This CDR3 contains 14 residues. V was clipped by 6 bases and J by 5 bases, with 17 bases between them. In germline, CDR1 is MGHDK, CDR2 SYGVNS. The CDR3 DNA reads as TGTGCCAGCAGCCCTTTTGCTTCCAGCGACGAGCAGTACTTC. Translating gives CASSPFASSDEQYF.

This chain uses TRBV5-6 with TRBJ2-7, with TRBD1 identical over 8 bases. Germline V gene data show CDR1 as SGHDT and CDR2 as YYEEEE. The trim removed 9 bases at V and 2 bases at J, leaving 7 bases unmatched. CDR3 length equals 13 residues. DNA for the CDR3: TGTGCCACCACCAGGACAGGGACCTACGAGCAGTACTTC. The encoded protein is CATTRTGTYEQYF.

The gene calls are TRBV4-1 and TRBJ2-2; possibly TRBD1 or TRBD2 for D (6 bases each). Between the trimmed V and J ends, which lost 3 bases and 4 bases, there was a span of 15 bases. The CDR3 has 16 amino acids. Germline V gene lookup returns CDR1 MGHRA and CDR2 YSYEKL. For the CDR3, the DNA is TGCGCCAGCAGCCAGATCCCACAGGGAGGCACCGGGGAGCTGTTTTTT. Encoded protein: CASSQIPQGGTGELFF.